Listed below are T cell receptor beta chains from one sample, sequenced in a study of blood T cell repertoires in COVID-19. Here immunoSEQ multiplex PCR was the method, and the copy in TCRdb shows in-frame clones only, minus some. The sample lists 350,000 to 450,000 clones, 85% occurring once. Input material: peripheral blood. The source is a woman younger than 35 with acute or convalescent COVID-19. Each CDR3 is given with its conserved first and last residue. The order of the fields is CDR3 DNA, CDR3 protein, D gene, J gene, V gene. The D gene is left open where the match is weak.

TGTGCCAGCAGCGGGAACGACAGGGACTATGGCTACACCTTC | CASSGNDRDYGYTF | TRBD1 | TRBJ1-2 | TRBV7-2
TGTGCCAGCAGACTAGGAGGAGCAGGGGTAATGAAGGAGTTTTTT | CASRLGGAGVMKEFF | - | TRBJ1-4 | TRBV11-2
TGTGCCAGCAGCAAAGCCCCAGGGGGCGCTTTCGGGAAGGCTTTCTTT | CASSKAPGGAFGKAFF | - | TRBJ1-1 | TRBV21-1
TGTGCCTGGAGTGCCGGGATTAACAATCAGCCCCAGCATTTT | CAWSAGINNQPQHF | - | TRBJ1-5 | TRBV30
TGTGCCAGCAGCCACGGGGGGTACACTGAAGCTTTCTTT | CASSHGGYTEAFF | - | TRBJ1-1 | TRBV28
TGTGCCAGCAGTTCCCGTGAGGACACTGAAGCTTTCTTT | CASSSREDTEAFF | - | TRBJ1-1 | TRBV6-5
TGTGCCAGCAGTTACGAGGGAAATAACCTTAATGGCTACACCTTC | CASSYEGNNLNGYTF | - | TRBJ1-2 | TRBV6-2/TRBV6-3
TGTGCCAGCAGCCAGACTCCGGGACTAGCGGCTCAAGAGACCCAGTACTTC | CASSQTPGLAAQETQYF | TRBD2 | TRBJ2-5 | TRBV3-1/TRBV3-2
TGTGCTAGTGGTTTTCCCGGGACAGGGAACACTGAAGCTTTCTTT | CASGFPGTGNTEAFF | TRBD1 | TRBJ1-1 | TRBV12-5
TGTGCCACCAGTACTAGCGGGGGCTACACCGGGGAGCTGTTTTTT | CATSTSGGYTGELFF | TRBD2 | TRBJ2-2 | TRBV24-1
TGTGCCAGCAGCATCGACAGGCAAGAGACCCAGTACTTC | CASSIDRQETQYF | - | TRBJ2-5 | TRBV5-4
TGTGCCACCCACCTCGTCGACAGGCAGAACACTGAAGCTTTCTTT | CATHLVDRQNTEAFF | - | TRBJ1-1 | TRBV6-5
TGTGCCAGTAGTACGGGACAGGGACTCCCGGATACGCAGTATTTT | CASSTGQGLPDTQYF | TRBD1 | TRBJ2-3 | TRBV19